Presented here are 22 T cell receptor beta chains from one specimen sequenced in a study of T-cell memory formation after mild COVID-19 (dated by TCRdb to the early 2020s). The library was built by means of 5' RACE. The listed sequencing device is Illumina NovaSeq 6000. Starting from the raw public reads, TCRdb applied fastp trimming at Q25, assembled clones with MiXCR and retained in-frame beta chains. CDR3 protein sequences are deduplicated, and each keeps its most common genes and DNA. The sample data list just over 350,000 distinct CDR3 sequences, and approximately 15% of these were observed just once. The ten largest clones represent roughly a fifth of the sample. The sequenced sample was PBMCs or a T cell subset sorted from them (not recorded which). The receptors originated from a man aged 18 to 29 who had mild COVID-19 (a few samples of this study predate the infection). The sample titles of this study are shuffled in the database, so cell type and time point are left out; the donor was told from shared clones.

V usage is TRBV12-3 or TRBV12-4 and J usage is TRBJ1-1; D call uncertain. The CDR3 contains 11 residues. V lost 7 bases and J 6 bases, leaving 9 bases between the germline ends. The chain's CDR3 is CASMGAPEAFF. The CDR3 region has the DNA TGTGCCAGCATGGGAGCCCCTGAAGCTTTCTTT.

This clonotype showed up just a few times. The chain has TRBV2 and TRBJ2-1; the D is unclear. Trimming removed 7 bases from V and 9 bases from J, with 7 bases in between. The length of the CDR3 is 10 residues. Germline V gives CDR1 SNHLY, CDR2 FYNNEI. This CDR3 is CASTRFEQFF. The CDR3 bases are TGTGCCAGCACTAGATTTGAGCAGTTCTTC. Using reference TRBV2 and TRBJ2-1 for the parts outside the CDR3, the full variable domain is EPEVTQTPSHQVTQMGQEVILRCVPISNHLYFYWYRQILGQKVEFLVSFYNNEISEKSEIFDDQFSVERPDGSNFTLKIRSTKLEDSAMYFCASTRFEQFFGPGTRLTVL.

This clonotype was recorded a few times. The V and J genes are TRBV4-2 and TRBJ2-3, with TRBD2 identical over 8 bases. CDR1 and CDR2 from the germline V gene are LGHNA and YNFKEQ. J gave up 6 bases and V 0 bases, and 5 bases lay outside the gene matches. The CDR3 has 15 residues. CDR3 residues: CASSQDFREGDTQYF. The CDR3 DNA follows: TGTGCCAGCAGCCAAGATTTCCGGGAGGGGGATACGCAGTATTTT.

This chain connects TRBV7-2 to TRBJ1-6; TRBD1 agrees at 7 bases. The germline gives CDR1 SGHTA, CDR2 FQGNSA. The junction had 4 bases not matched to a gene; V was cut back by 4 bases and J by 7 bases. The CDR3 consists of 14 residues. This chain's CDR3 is CASSSRQGNSPLHF. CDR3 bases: TGTGCCAGCAGCTCCAGACAGGGAAATTCACCCCTCCACTTT.

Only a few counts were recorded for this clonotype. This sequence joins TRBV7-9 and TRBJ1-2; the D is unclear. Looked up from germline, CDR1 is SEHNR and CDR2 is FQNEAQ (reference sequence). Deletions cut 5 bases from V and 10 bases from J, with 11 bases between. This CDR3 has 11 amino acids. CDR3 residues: CASSDGWTYTF. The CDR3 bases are TGTGCCAGCAGCGATGGATGGACCTACACCTTC.

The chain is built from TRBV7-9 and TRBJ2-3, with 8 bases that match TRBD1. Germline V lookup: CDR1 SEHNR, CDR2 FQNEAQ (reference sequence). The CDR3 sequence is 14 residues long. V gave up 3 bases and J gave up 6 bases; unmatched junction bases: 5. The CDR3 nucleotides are TGTGCCAGCAGCTTGACAGGGGCACGGGATACGCAGTATTTT. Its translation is CASSLTGARDTQYF.

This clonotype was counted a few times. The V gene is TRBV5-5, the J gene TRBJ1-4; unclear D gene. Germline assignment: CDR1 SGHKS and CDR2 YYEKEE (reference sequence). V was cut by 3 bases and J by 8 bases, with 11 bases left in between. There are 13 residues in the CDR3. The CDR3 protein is CASSSYSEEKLFF. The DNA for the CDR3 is TGTGCCAGCAGCTCATACTCAGAGGAAAAACTGTTTTTT.

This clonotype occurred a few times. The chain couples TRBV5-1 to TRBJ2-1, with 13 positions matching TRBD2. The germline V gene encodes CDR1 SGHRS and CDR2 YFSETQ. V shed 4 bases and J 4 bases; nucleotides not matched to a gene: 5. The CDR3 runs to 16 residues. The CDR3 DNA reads TGCGCCAGCAGCCCAGGGACTAGCGGGGTTTACAATGAGCAGTTCTTC. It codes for CASSPGTSGVYNEQFF.

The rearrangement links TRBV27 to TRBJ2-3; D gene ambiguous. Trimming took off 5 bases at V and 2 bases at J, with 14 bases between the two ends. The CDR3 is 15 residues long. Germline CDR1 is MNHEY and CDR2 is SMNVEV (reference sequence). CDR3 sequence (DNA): TGTGCCAGCAGTCCCACAGTGCCTTTCACAGATACGCAGTATTTT. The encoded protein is CASSPTVPFTDTQYF.

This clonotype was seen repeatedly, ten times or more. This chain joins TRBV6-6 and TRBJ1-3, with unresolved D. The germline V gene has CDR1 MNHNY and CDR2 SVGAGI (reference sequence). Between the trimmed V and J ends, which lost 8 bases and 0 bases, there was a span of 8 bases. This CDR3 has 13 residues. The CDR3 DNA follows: TGTGCCAGCTCCAGGCTCTCTGGAAACACCATATATTTT. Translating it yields CASSRLSGNTIYF.

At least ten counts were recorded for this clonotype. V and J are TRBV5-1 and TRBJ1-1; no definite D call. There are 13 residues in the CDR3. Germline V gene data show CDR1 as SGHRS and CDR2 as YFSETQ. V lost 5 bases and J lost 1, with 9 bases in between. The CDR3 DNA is TGCGCCAGCAGATTCGATGGGAACACTGAAGCTTTCTTT. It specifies CASRFDGNTEAFF.

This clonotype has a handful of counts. CDR3 bases: TGTGCCAGCGGGAGCGGGGGGGCCTTGGATACGCAGTATTTT. Residues: CASGSGGALDTQYF. The chain joins TRBV28 to TRBJ2-3, with 10 bases fitting TRBD2. The CDR3 extends over 14 amino acids. Per germline, CDR1 MDHEN and CDR2 SYDVKM. With V trimmed by 8 bases and J by 6 bases, 8 bases remained unmatched.

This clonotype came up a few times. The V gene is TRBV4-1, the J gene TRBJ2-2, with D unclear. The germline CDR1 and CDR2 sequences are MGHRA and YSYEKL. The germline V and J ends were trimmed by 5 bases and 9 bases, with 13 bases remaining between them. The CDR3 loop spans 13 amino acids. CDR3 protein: CASSTPTARELFF. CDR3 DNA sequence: TGCGCCAGCAGCACACCGACCGCGCGGGAGCTGTTTTTT.

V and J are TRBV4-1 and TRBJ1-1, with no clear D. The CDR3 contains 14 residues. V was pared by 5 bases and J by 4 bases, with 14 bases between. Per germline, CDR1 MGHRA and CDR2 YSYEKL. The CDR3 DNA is TGCGCCAGCAGCTACGGGCCCCCACCCACTGAAGCTTTCTTT. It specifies CASSYGPPPTEAFF.

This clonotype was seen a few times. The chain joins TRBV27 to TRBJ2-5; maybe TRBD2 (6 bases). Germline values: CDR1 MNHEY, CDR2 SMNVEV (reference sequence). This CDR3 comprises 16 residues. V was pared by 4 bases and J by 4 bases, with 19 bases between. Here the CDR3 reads CASSWGPGLWGETQYF. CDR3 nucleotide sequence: TGTGCCAGCAGTTGGGGACCGGGACTCTGGGGAGAGACCCAGTACTTC.

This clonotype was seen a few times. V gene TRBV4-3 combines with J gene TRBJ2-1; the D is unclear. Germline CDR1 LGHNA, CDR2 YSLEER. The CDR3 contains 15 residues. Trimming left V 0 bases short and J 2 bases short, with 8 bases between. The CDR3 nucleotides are TGCGCCAGCAGCCAAGATGGCGAGCCCTACAATGAGCAGTTCTTC. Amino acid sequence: CASSQDGEPYNEQFF.

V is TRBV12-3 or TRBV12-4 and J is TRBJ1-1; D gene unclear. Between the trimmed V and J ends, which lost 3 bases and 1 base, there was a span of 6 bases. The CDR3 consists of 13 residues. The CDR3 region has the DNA TGTGCCAGCAGTTTTCCGGGGAACACTGAAGCTTTCTTT. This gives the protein CASSFPGNTEAFF.

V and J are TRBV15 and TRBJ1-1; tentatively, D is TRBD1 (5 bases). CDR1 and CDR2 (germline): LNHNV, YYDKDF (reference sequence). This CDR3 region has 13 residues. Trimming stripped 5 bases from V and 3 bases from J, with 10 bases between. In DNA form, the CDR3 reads TGTGCCACCAGCGGGCAGGGACACACTGAAGCTTTCTTT. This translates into CATSGQGHTEAFF.

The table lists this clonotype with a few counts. DNA of the CDR3: TGCAGTGCCGGGGGGCGCACAGATACGCAGTATTTT. Protein: CSAGGRTDTQYF. The chain recombines TRBV20-1 with TRBJ2-3, with D possibly being TRBD2 (7 bases). This CDR3 has 12 amino acids. The germline CDR1 and CDR2 sequences are DFQATT and SNEGSKA (reference sequence). Trimming left V 6 bases short and J 1 base short, with 8 bases between.

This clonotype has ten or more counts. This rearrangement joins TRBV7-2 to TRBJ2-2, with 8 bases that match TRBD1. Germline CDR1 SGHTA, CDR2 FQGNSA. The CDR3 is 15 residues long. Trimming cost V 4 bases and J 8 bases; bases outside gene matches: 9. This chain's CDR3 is CASSSRTGRAGELFF. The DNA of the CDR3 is TGTGCCAGCAGCTCCAGGACAGGGAGAGCTGGGGAGCTGTTTTTT.

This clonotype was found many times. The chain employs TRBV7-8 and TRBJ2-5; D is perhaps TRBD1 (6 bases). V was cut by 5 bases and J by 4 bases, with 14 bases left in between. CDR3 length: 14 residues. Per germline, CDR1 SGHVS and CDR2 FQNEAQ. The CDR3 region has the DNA TGTGCCAGCAGCCACAGGGTTTCCGGAGAGACCCAGTACTTC. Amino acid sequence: CASSHRVSGETQYF.

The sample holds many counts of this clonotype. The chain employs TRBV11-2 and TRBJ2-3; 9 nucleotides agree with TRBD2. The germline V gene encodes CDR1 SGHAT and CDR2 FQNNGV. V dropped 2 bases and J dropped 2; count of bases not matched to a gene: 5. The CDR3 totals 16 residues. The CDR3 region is CASSLIAGAITDTQYF. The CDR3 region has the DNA TGTGCCAGCAGCTTAATAGCGGGGGCCATCACAGATACGCAGTATTTT.